This TCR beta chain originates from a study of T cells after posttransplantation cyclophosphamide. General study points: Skin or GI-infiltrating T cells shared few TRB sequences with blood. TRB clonality was highly associated with recipient CMV seropositivity and reactivation.

This CDR3 spans 14 amino acids. Germline V CDR1 and CDR2: SGHVS, FNYEAQ. Treatment was busulfan-fludarabine conditioning, a marrow graft, and cyclophosphamide on days +3 and +4. This clone was picked up a small number of times. Its target is unknown. One end of the junction does not line up with germline, which may come from a read error. Other DNA sequences in this specimen translate into the identical CDR3. TCRdb keeps only in-frame clones here, not all; method: immunoSEQ multiplex PCR. The sample was found to contain about 5,400 clones, and every one recurs. The sample in question was PBMCs, obtained after allogeneic stem cell transplant with posttransplant cyclophosphamide. The chain couples TRBV7-6 to TRBJ2-3, with 7 nucleotides matching TRBD1. The source of this sequence is a female patient between 25 and 45 years old who received an allogeneic stem cell transplant from an unrelated donor, was CMV-positive, and had acute and chronic GVHD. Some T cells may have originated in the graft donor. The CDR3 DNA is TGTGCCAGTAGCTTAGGGGGCCTCACAGATACGCAGTATTTT. Its translation: CASSLGGLTDTQYF.